A single TCR beta chain is shown here with its context. The target antigen is unknown. These data come from a study of cytomegalovirus exposure and HLA in healthy donors. Study-wide background: The roughly 130 validation repertoires, a later analysis reported, used the same platform as the 600 to 850 repertoires from the first cohort. Regarding the study as a whole: The study flagged roughly 150 TCR beta chains as cytomegalovirus-associated. Among the CMV-associated chains, three were confirmed in vitro as specific for CMV antigens.

Assay: immunoSEQ multiplex PCR; the TCRdb copy retains only in-frame clones and omits some. The sample shows about 240,000 clones, around 85% of them seen only once. This CDR3 contains 14 residues. Germline CDR1 is SQVTM and CDR2 is ANQGSEA. The J segment lost 1 base and the V segment lost 4 bases, leaving 3 bases of the junction unmatched. The chain joins TRBV29-1 to TRBJ2-7, with 11 bases that match TRBD2. The source material was PBMCs. The clonotype was recovered from a woman in her twenties or thirties in good health and CMV-seropositive. CDR3 amino acids: CSVVGTSGSYEQYF. As DNA, the CDR3 is TGCAGCGTTGTGGGGACTAGCGGATCCTACGAGCAGTACTTC.